This T cell receptor (beta chain) was retrieved from a study of T-cell reconstitution after alpha-beta-depleted transplantation in children. CDR1 and CDR2 (germline): DFQATT, SNEGSKA (reference sequence). V was shortened by 2 bases and J by 4 bases, with 6 bases between the two germline ends. The length of the CDR3 is 12 residues. Using unique molecular identifiers, the investigators prepared the TCRbeta library. TCRdb re-analysed the PCR reads in MiXCR, keeping a single row per CDR3 protein. The data hold about 640,000 distinct CDR3 sequences, with 16% observed a single time. The rearrangement joins TRBV20-1 to TRBJ1-5; D gene unclear. Sequenced here: PBMCs from the stem cell graft donor, sampled from the stem cell graft. The receptor's source is a human donor who donated a stem cell graft to a child with acute myeloid leukemia. The DNA of the CDR3 is TGCAGTGCTAGATCCGCGAATCAGCCCCAGCATTTT. This translates into CSARSANQPQHF.